A single sample is the source of the 27 T cell receptor beta chains below, sequenced in a study of blood T cell repertoires in COVID-19. Data came from immunoSEQ multiplex PCR; TCRdb stores just in-frame clones and leaves some out. The sample records 200,000 to 300,000 clones, around 83% being singletons. Sequencing used peripheral blood. The receptors shown here come from a man aged 40-49 years who had recovered from COVID-19.

The gene calls are TRBV24-1 and TRBJ2-2, with D possibly being TRBD2 (5 bases). The CDR3 contains 17 residues. CDR1 and CDR2 (germline): KGHDR, SFDVKD. V was clipped by 5 bases and J by 1 base, with 16 bases between them. CDR3 sequence (DNA): TGTGCCACCAGTGCTCCTTTTGGGGAGTTGAACACCGGGGAGCTGTTTTTT. Residues: CATSAPFGELNTGELFF.

The sample holds a few counts of this clone. The CDR3 reads CASGQGFDGNTIYF. DNA for the CDR3: TGTGCCAGCGGACAGGGGTTTGACGGAAACACCATATATTTT. The chain links TRBV6-6 to TRBJ1-3; 9 nucleotides agree with TRBD1. The CDR3 is 14 residues long. V lost 8 bases to trimming and J lost 4 bases; unmatched junction nucleotides: 6. Looked up from germline, CDR1 is MNHNY and CDR2 is SVGAGI (reference sequence).

This clone has only a few counts. The chain is built from TRBV25-1 and TRBJ2-1, with a tentative D call TRBD2 (6 bases). The germline V and J ends were trimmed by 7 bases and 9 bases, with 7 bases remaining between them. The CDR3 runs to 10 residues. Germline V gene data show CDR1 as MGHDK and CDR2 as SYGVNS. The CDR3 protein is CASMGGEQFF. CDR3 nucleotides: TGTGCCAGCATGGGGGGTGAGCAGTTCTTC.

This sequence joins TRBV6-5 and TRBJ2-7; tentatively, D is TRBD1 (6 bases). V gave up 2 bases and J gave up 7 bases, with 12 bases separating them. The CDR3 is made up of 13 amino acids. In germline, CDR1 is MNHEY, CDR2 SVGAGI. The chain's CDR3 is CASSYDLQGEQYF. CDR3 bases: TGTGCCAGCAGTTACGACTTACAGGGTGAGCAGTACTTC.

Comment on this clone: Mismatch with germline at one junction end may stem from a read error. The V call is TRBV5-4, the J call TRBJ2-2; D gene ambiguous. Germline V gives CDR1 SGHNT, CDR2 YYREEE (reference sequence). CDR3 length equals 16 residues. This CDR3 is CASRLASDRDTGELFF. The CDR3 DNA sequence: TGTGCCAGCAGGTTGGCCAGTGATCGTGACACCGGGGAGCTGTTTTTT. The full variable domain, in which reference TRBV5-4 and TRBJ2-2 provide the parts outside the CDR3, is ETGVTQSPTHLIKTRGQQVTLRCSSQSGHNTVSWYQQALGQGPQFIFQYYREEENGRGNFPPRFSGLQFPNYSSELNVNALELDDSALYLCASRLASDRDTGELFFGEGSRLTVL.

The V and J genes are TRBV29-1 and TRBJ1-2, with 9 positions matching TRBD1. Germline V CDR1 and CDR2: SQVTM, ANQGSEA. The length of the CDR3 is 14 residues. V lost 0 bases, J lost 6 bases, and 5 bases stayed unmatched. In nucleotides, the CDR3 is TGCAGCGTTGAAGATAAATGGACAGGGGATGGCTACACCTTC. Protein: CSVEDKWTGDGYTF.

The rearrangement links TRBV7-2 to TRBJ1-2, with 7 bases that match TRBD1. Per germline, CDR1 SGHTA and CDR2 FQGNSA. There are 13 residues in the CDR3. V gave up 4 bases and J gave up 5 bases; unmatched junction bases: 4. The CDR3 sequence is CASSSGTDYGYTF. The CDR3 region has the DNA TGTGCCAGCAGCTCTGGGACAGATTATGGCTACACCTTC.

J is TRBJ2-1 and V is TRBV11-3, with TRBD2 matching 10 bases. Germline trimming cut 5 bases from V and 6 bases from J; bases unmatched to any gene: 10. Germline V gene sequence: CDR1 SGHNT, CDR2 YENEEA. The CDR3 length is 16 residues. The CDR3, as DNA: TGTGCCAGCAGCCCGACCCACAGCGGGGGGGCCAATGAGCAGTTCTTC. This gives the protein CASSPTHSGGANEQFF.

Written as DNA, the CDR3 is TGTGCCAGCAGCTCCCAAACAAGTTTTATTGGAGGCGAGCAGTACTTC. Encoded protein: CASSSQTSFIGGEQYF. V and J are TRBV5-4 and TRBJ2-7; a weak D match, TRBD2 (5 bases). V lost 3 bases and J lost 6, with 22 bases in between. CDR1 is SGHNT and CDR2 is YYREEE in the germline V gene (reference sequence). CDR3 length equals 16 residues.

The rearrangement joins TRBV7-9 to TRBJ2-7, with 7 bases fitting TRBD1. The CDR3 extends over 16 amino acids. V shed 0 bases and J 2 bases; nucleotides not matched to a gene: 7. Germline CDR1 and CDR2: SEHNR and FQNEAQ (reference sequence). CDR3 protein: CASSLAPGQLTYEQYF. In DNA form, the CDR3 reads TGTGCCAGCAGCTTAGCGCCGGGACAGCTGACCTACGAGCAGTACTTC.

The chain is built from TRBV30 and TRBJ1-1; D might be TRBD1 (5 bases). The CDR3 loop spans 14 amino acids. The germline V and J ends were trimmed by 2 bases and 6 bases, with 16 bases remaining between them. Germline CDR1 GTSNPN, CDR2 SVGIG (reference sequence). Written as DNA, the CDR3 is TGTGCCTGGAGTCGGGGCGGGACCAGCGCTGAAGCTTTCTTT. Protein sequence: CAWSRGGTSAEAFF.

The chain uses TRBV7-2 and TRBJ2-5; D not certain. V was cut by 5 bases and J by 4 bases, with 20 bases left in between. CDR3 length: 16 residues. Germline CDR1 is SGHTA and CDR2 is FQGNSA. DNA for the CDR3: TGTGCCAGCAGCGCCCGGCCCATAGCCTCCAGAGAGACCCAGTACTTC. Its translation: CASSARPIASRETQYF.

This clone appeared a few times. In nucleotides, the CDR3 is TGTGCCAGCAGTTCGGGTTCCGGAGGCAATCAGCCCCAGCATTTT. Translation: CASSSGSGGNQPQHF. The chain links TRBV6-2 or TRBV6-3 to TRBJ1-5; D is ambiguous. The CDR3 has 15 residues. With 4 bases removed from V and 2 bases from J, the gap between germline ends came to 12 bases. Germline V lookup: CDR1 MNHEY, CDR2 SVGEGT.

The CDR3 sequence is CASSPGQGAADGYTF. The CDR3 DNA reads as TGCGCCAGCAGCCCTGGACAGGGGGCGGCGGATGGCTACACCTTC. The rearrangement uses TRBV5-1 and TRBJ1-2, with TRBD1 matching over 11 bases. Germline trimming cut 4 bases from V and 6 bases from J; bases unmatched to any gene: 8. The CDR3 is 15 amino acids. From germline, CDR1 is SGHRS and CDR2 YFSETQ.

The J gene is TRBJ1-6, the V gene TRBV12-3 or TRBV12-4; D is unclear. The CDR3 runs to 13 residues. The ends were cut back, 6 bases at V and 8 bases at J, with 11 bases in the middle. The CDR3 is CASSRVLDSPLHF. CDR3 bases: TGTGCCAGCAGCCGGGTTTTGGATTCACCCCTCCACTTT.

The chain has TRBV21-1 and TRBJ1-6. TRBV21-1 is described as a pseudogene. The CDR3 is made up of 14 amino acids. The CDR3 nucleotides read TGTGCCAGCAGCAACGGAGAAAAAAATTCACCCCTCCACTTT. Residues: CASSNGEKNSPLHF.

This clone has a single count. This chain links TRBV10-3 with TRBJ1-5; D perhaps matches TRBD1 (5 bases). Per the germline V gene, CDR1 is ENHRY and CDR2 is SYGVKD. This CDR3 is 17 amino acids long. V dropped 0 bases and J dropped 2 bases, with 14 bases sitting between them. DNA for the CDR3: TGTGCCATCAGTGAGTCAGGGGCAGGAGCCGGCAATCAGCCCCAGCATTTT. Translated, it gives CAISESGAGAGNQPQHF.

The rearrangement joins TRBV19 to TRBJ2-7, with 9 nucleotides matching TRBD1. From germline, CDR1 is LNHDA and CDR2 SQIVND (reference sequence). The J segment lost 5 bases and the V segment lost 5 bases, leaving 7 bases of the junction unmatched. The CDR3 loop spans 14 amino acids. CDR3 nucleotides: TGTGCCAGTAGTCGGGACAGGGATCACCACGAGCAGTACTTC. Residues: CASSRDRDHHEQYF.

The chain uses TRBV6-6 and TRBJ1-2; D is unclear. Germline CDR1 is MNHNY and CDR2 is SVGAGI (reference sequence). The CDR3 length is 12 residues. V was pared by 5 bases and J by 5 bases, with 9 bases between. CDR3 nucleotides: TGTGCCAGCAGTACACCCTCATATGGCTACACCTTC. Its translation is CASSTPSYGYTF.

This clone occurred a few times. This chain links TRBV27 with TRBJ1-5, with 8 nucleotides matching TRBD1. In germline, CDR1 is MNHEY, CDR2 SMNVEV (reference sequence). The J segment lost 4 bases and the V segment lost 7 bases, leaving 9 bases of the junction unmatched. CDR3 length: 15 amino acids. The CDR3 region has the DNA TGTGCCAGCACAAGACAGGGGTTCCGGAATCAGCCCCAGCATTTT. Residues: CASTRQGFRNQPQHF.

In nucleotides, the CDR3 is TGTGCCAGCAGCAAAGTAATGAAAGCGAATTCTAACTATGGCTACACCTTC. Protein sequence: CASSKVMKANSNYGYTF. The chain carries TRBV21-1 and TRBJ1-2. TRBV21-1 is recorded as a pseudogene. There are 17 residues in the CDR3.

The chain uses TRBV2 and TRBJ2-7; D perhaps matches TRBD2 (6 bases). Trimming shortened V by 4 bases and J by 2 bases, and 12 bases separated the two germline ends. This CDR3 region has 14 residues. In germline, CDR1 is SNHLY, CDR2 FYNNEI. The CDR3 protein is CASSAAAGPYEQYF. The CDR3 coding sequence is TGTGCCAGCAGTGCGGCCGCGGGACCCTACGAGCAGTACTTC.

The J gene is TRBJ1-2, the V gene TRBV7-9, with a possible D match to TRBD1 (6 bases). V lost 5 bases and J lost 4, with 17 bases in between. This CDR3 region has 15 residues. CDR1 and CDR2 from the germline V gene are SEHNR and FQNEAQ (reference sequence). The CDR3 nucleotides are TGTGCCAGCAGCCCCAATCAGGGGCTCGCCTATGGCTACACCTTC. Translating gives CASSPNQGLAYGYTF.

This clone is a singleton in its sample. The rearrangement joins TRBV15 to TRBJ2-1; 7 bases map to TRBD1. The CDR3 length is 13 residues. CDR1 and CDR2 (germline): LNHNV, YYDKDF (reference sequence). The V gene end was trimmed by 3 bases and the J gene end by 6 bases; junction bases not matched to a gene: 2. DNA for the CDR3: TGTGCCACCAGCAGCTACAGGGGCAATGAGCAGTTCTTC. Its translation: CATSSYRGNEQFF.

V is TRBV4-3 and J is TRBJ1-5; no reliable D call. V dropped 1 base and J dropped 5 bases, with 6 bases sitting between them. Germline values: CDR1 LGHNA, CDR2 YSLEER. This CDR3 spans 13 amino acids. CDR3 DNA: TGCGCCAGCAGCCAAGGGAGGGATCAGCCCCAGCATTTT. Residues: CASSQGRDQPQHF.

The chain combines TRBV5-6 with TRBJ1-4; 9 bases map to TRBD1. CDR3 size: 15 residues. Germline assignment: CDR1 SGHDT and CDR2 YYEEEE. The V gene end was trimmed by 1 base and the J gene end by 7 bases; junction bases not matched to a gene: 5. The CDR3 bases are TGTGCCAGCAGCTTGACGACAGGGGGTGGTGAAAAACTGTTTTTT. Its translation is CASSLTTGGGEKLFF.

The DNA of the CDR3 is TGTGCCAGCGGTCTAGCCCGTAGCACAGATACGCAGTATTTT. Encoded protein: CASGLARSTDTQYF. The chain links TRBV2 to TRBJ2-3, with TRBD2 as a possible D gene (5 bases). Germline assignment: CDR1 SNHLY and CDR2 FYNNEI. CDR3 length: 14 residues. The ends were cut back, 8 bases at V and 0 bases at J, with 12 bases in the middle.